This T cell receptor (beta chain) was found in a study of blood T cell repertoires in COVID-19. TCRdb's copy holds only in-frame clones and misses some; the assay was immunoSEQ multiplex PCR. The sample holds around 29,000 clones, 60% to 80% seen once. CDR3 length equals 14 residues. The germline gives CDR1 GTSNPN, CDR2 SVGIG (reference sequence). J lost 5 bases, V lost 3 bases, and 6 bases had no gene match. The TCR comes from a woman in her 70s with active or convalescent COVID-19. The chain employs TRBV30 and TRBJ1-2; TRBD1 agrees at 10 bases. Sequencing was done on a sample of peripheral blood. The CDR3 DNA sequence: TGTGCCTGGAGACGGGACAGGGGAGGTTATGGCTACACCTTC. Residues: CAWRRDRGGYGYTF.